The 22 T cell receptor beta chains given below trace back to one sample, sequenced in a study of human T cells and chemical hapten exposure. Time point: patch test 1, 2 weeks after DPC sensitization. Treatment noted: therapeutic diphenylcyclopropenone sensitization with weekly scalp DPC. TCRdb re-analysed the RACE reads in MiXCR, keeping a single row per CDR3 protein. This sample has around 120,000 distinct CDR3 sequences; around 15% occur once, and the top ten carry around 0.99%. The specimen was whole blood, collected in connection with sensitization to the hapten diphenylcyclopropenone (DPC). Receptors originate from a man between 18 and 35 years old with alopecia areata. Some clones in this sample may be carry-over from other donors' samples.

J is TRBJ1-1 and V is TRBV29-1; D gene ambiguous. The CDR3 has 14 residues. Germline lookup yields CDR1 SQVTM and CDR2 ANQGSEA. Trimming took off 2 bases at V and 1 base at J, with 11 bases between the two ends. Here the CDR3 DNA reads TGCAGCGTTGAACTCGGCGCAGGGAACACTGAAGCTTTCTTT. As protein: CSVELGAGNTEAFF.

This clonotype was recorded a few times. V gene TRBV19 combines with J gene TRBJ2-2, with a tentative D call TRBD2 (6 bases). Looked up from germline, CDR1 is LNHDA and CDR2 is SQIVND (reference sequence). V lost 3 bases and J 2 bases, leaving 19 bases between the germline ends. The length of the CDR3 is 18 residues. The CDR3 reads CASSIPPGVFANTGELFF. The DNA for the CDR3 is TGTGCCAGTAGTATCCCTCCGGGAGTGTTCGCAAACACCGGGGAGCTGTTTTTT.

This clonotype was seen a handful of times. This sequence joins TRBV11-3 and TRBJ2-7, with no clear D. CDR1 and CDR2 from the germline V gene are SGHNT and YENEEA. Trimming took 1 base from V and 7 from J, leaving 14 bases between them. This CDR3 region has 14 residues. CDR3 DNA: TGTGCCAGCAGCTTAGGCAGTAACCTGGGGGAGCAGTACTTC. Amino acid sequence: CASSLGSNLGEQYF.

The sample holds a few counts of this clonotype. The chain is built from TRBV12-3 or TRBV12-4 and TRBJ1-6, with 8 bases lining up with TRBD1. Losses at the gene ends were 7 bases for V and 6 bases for J; bases not matched to a gene: 8. This CDR3 has 15 residues. The CDR3 DNA is TGTGCCAGCAAAGTCAGGGGGCAAAGTAATTCACCCCTCCACTTT. Amino acid sequence: CASKVRGQSNSPLHF.

The rearrangement uses TRBV4-1 and TRBJ2-3; the match to TRBD1 covers 8 bases. V trimming: 1 base; J trimming: 5 bases; junction bases outside the gene matches: 11. The V gene's germline CDR1 is MGHRA and CDR2 YSYEKL. This CDR3 is 17 amino acids long. The CDR3 region has the DNA TGCGCCAGCAGCCAAGCAGGGGAGGACAGGGAAGGAGATACGCAGTATTTT. It translates to CASSQAGEDREGDTQYF.

This clonotype was observed at least ten times. The J gene is TRBJ1-1, the V gene TRBV5-5; no definite D call. CDR3 length: 11 amino acids. CDR1 is SGHKS, CDR2 YYEKEE, per germline (reference sequence). V lost 6 bases, J lost 7 bases, and 10 bases lay in between. The CDR3 region has the DNA TGTGCCAGCACGGACTCCCTTGAAGCTTTCTTT. It specifies CASTDSLEAFF.

This clonotype was picked up many times. DNA of the CDR3: TGTGCCAGCAGTTTCGGCCAGAACACCGGGGAGCTGTTTTTT. This gives the protein CASSFGQNTGELFF. The V and J genes are TRBV12-3 or TRBV12-4 and TRBJ2-2; D uncertain. The V end lost 3 bases, the J end lost 1 base, and 6 bases lay between the germline ends. This CDR3 is 14 amino acids long.

This clonotype was observed at least ten times. The gene calls are TRBV18 and TRBJ2-7; possible D gene TRBD1, 6 bases. The CDR3 covers 17 residues. CDR1 is KGHSH and CDR2 is LQKENI in the germline V gene. Trimming removed 3 bases at V and 1 base at J, with 19 bases between. The CDR3 reads CASSPDGTGTPSYEQYV. In nucleotides, the CDR3 is TGTGCCAGCTCACCGGACGGAACCGGGACACCTTCCTACGAGCAGTACGTC.

This clonotype has more than one count but fewer than ten. This chain connects TRBV28 to TRBJ1-1; 7 bases agree with TRBD1. J gave up 7 bases and V 8 bases, and 16 bases lay outside the gene matches. CDR1 and CDR2 from the germline V gene are MDHEN and SYDVKM. This CDR3 has 15 residues. CDR3 in DNA: TGTGCCAGCCGAGCGTCCGGGACAGCCAGTCGTGAAGCTTTCTTT. It codes for CASRASGTASREAFF.

This clonotype was recorded at least ten times. The chain is built from TRBV20-1 and TRBJ2-5; no clear D. V lost 6 bases, J lost 5 bases, and 10 bases lay in between. Germline V gene sequence: CDR1 DFQATT, CDR2 SNEGSKA (reference sequence). The CDR3 sequence is 11 residues long. The CDR3 here is CSAMPSETQYF. CDR3 nucleotides: TGCAGTGCGATGCCTTCCGAGACCCAGTACTTC.

This clonotype occurred a few times. V is TRBV12-3 or TRBV12-4 and J is TRBJ2-1, with D perhaps given as TRBD1 or TRBD2 (6 bases each). CDR3 length: 16 residues. Trimming left V 0 bases short and J 6 bases short, with 15 bases between. In DNA form, the CDR3 reads TGTGCCAGCAGTTTAGCAGGGGGGTATAGAGGCAATGAGCAGTTCTTC. Protein: CASSLAGGYRGNEQFF.

In its sample, this clonotype was seen a few times. This rearrangement joins TRBV3-1 to TRBJ2-1, with TRBD2 matching over 11 bases. The trim removed 7 bases at V and 7 bases at J, leaving 9 bases unmatched. Germline V gives CDR1 LGHDT, CDR2 YNNKEL (reference sequence). This CDR3 is built from 15 residues. The CDR3 here is CASKLAGGPRNEQFF. The CDR3 nucleotides read TGTGCCAGCAAGCTAGCGGGGGGTCCCAGGAATGAGCAGTTCTTC.

The genes are TRBV12-3 or TRBV12-4 and TRBJ1-6, with D uncertain. Trimming removed 3 bases at V and 7 bases at J, with 4 bases between. The CDR3 is 12 residues long. This chain's CDR3 is CASSFRNSPLHF. The CDR3 DNA is TGTGCCAGCAGTTTCCGGAATTCACCCCTCCACTTT.

The chain joins TRBV27 to TRBJ1-1, with D unclear. The germline V gene encodes CDR1 MNHEY and CDR2 SMNVEV (reference sequence). V gave up 5 bases and J gave up 5 bases, with 15 bases separating them. The CDR3 is made up of 14 amino acids. The CDR3 DNA reads TGTGCCAGCAGTGTCGCGGTCTCCTGGACTGAAGCTTTCTTT. Residues: CASSVAVSWTEAFF.

This clonotype turned up a few times. CDR3 nucleotides: TGTGCCAGCAGAGAGACAGGGGGCAATCAGCCCCAGCATTTT. This gives the protein CASRETGGNQPQHF. The chain couples TRBV6-5 to TRBJ1-5, with 8 nucleotides matching TRBD1. With V trimmed by 6 bases and J by 2 bases, 3 bases remained unmatched. The CDR3 contains 14 residues. Germline CDR1 and CDR2: MNHEY and SVGAGI.

The chain links TRBV5-1 to TRBJ1-1; no definite D call. V was shortened by 7 bases and J by 3 bases, with 13 bases between the two germline ends. Germline CDR1 SGHRS, CDR2 YFSETQ. This CDR3 is built from 13 residues. CDR3 bases: TGCGCCAGCTGTTGGGAAACGGACACTGAAGCTTTCTTT. It translates to CASCWETDTEAFF.

The V and J genes are TRBV18 and TRBJ1-1, with D uncertain. This CDR3 has 16 residues. Per germline, CDR1 KGHSH and CDR2 LQKENI. V lost 2 bases and J 4 bases, leaving 17 bases between the germline ends. CDR3 amino acids: CASSPSEAGFGTEAFF. The DNA for the CDR3 is TGTGCCAGCTCACCATCGGAAGCGGGATTTGGCACTGAAGCTTTCTTT.

This clonotype showed up many times. The chain is built from TRBV18 and TRBJ2-1; possible D gene TRBD1, 5 bases. This CDR3 comprises 14 residues. The V gene lost 5 bases and the J gene lost 5 bases, with 13 bases spanning the gap. Germline V CDR1 and CDR2: KGHSH, LQKENI. The CDR3 sequence: CASSRGHENNEQFF. The CDR3 DNA reads as TGTGCCAGCTCAAGGGGTCATGAGAACAATGAGCAGTTCTTC.

This clonotype was counted ten times or more. The chain joins TRBV28 to TRBJ2-4; 7 nucleotides match TRBD2. CDR1 and CDR2 (germline): MDHEN, SYDVKM. The V and J ends lost 6 bases and 1 base, in that order; junction bases with no gene match: 9. This CDR3 spans 16 amino acids. The chain's CDR3 is CASSLPDGGAKNIQYF. The CDR3 DNA follows: TGTGCCAGCAGCCTCCCCGACGGGGGGGCCAAAAACATTCAGTACTTC.

This clonotype was seen many times. The chain is built from TRBV11-2 and TRBJ2-7; 8 positions agree with TRBD2. The germline V gene has CDR1 SGHAT and CDR2 FQNNGV. The CDR3 spans 16 residues. The trim removed 1 base at V and 2 bases at J, leaving 7 bases unmatched. CDR3 protein: CASSLGAAGGTYEQYV. The CDR3 coding sequence is TGTGCCAGCAGCTTAGGGGCTGCGGGGGGAACCTACGAGCAGTACGTC.

This clonotype was found a few times. V and J are TRBV6-5 and TRBJ2-7; TRBD1 matches 7 bases. Germline values: CDR1 MNHEY, CDR2 SVGAGI. The CDR3 sequence is 16 residues long. J was trimmed by 2 bases and V by 0 bases; bases with no gene match: 7. The DNA of the CDR3 is TGTGCCAGCAGTTACTCGCGGACAGGAGACCCCTACGAGCAGTACTTC. Translation gives CASSYSRTGDPYEQYF.

Ten or more counts support this clonotype. The CDR3 nucleotides read TGTGCCAGCAGCTTAGGAGCGGGGAACACTGAAGCTTTCTTT. This sequence encodes CASSLGAGNTEAFF. This rearrangement joins TRBV11-2 to TRBJ1-1; no reliable D call. The V gene lost 1 base and the J gene lost 1 base, with 7 bases spanning the gap. Germline V gene lookup returns CDR1 SGHAT and CDR2 FQNNGV. The CDR3 is made up of 14 amino acids.